These 16 T cell receptor beta chains share one sample of origin, sequenced in a study of blood T cell repertoires in COVID-19. Clones were sequenced by immunoSEQ multiplex PCR, and TCRdb holds only the in-frame ones, with some missing. Of 250,000 or so clones listed, about 91% are singletons. The specimen sequenced was peripheral blood. The receptors originated from a middle-aged woman who had recovered from COVID-19.

The V gene is TRBV3-1 (or the pseudogene TRBV3-2), the J gene TRBJ1-4; D uncertain. V shed 0 bases and J shed 8 bases, with 13 bases lying between them. The CDR3 extends over 15 amino acids. Germline V gives CDR1 LGHDT, CDR2 YNNKEL (reference sequence). The CDR3 DNA sequence: TGTGCCAGCAGCCAAGAGGCGGCCTCCGGGGAAAAACTGTTTTTT. Its translation is CASSQEAASGEKLFF.

This chain connects TRBV12-3 or TRBV12-4 to TRBJ2-2; a possible D gene is TRBD1 (5 bases). This CDR3 is built from 13 residues. Trimming took 1 base from V and 8 from J, leaving 8 bases between them. CDR3 DNA sequence: TGTGCCAGCAGTTTAGGGGGCTATGGGGAGCTGTTTTTT. It specifies CASSLGGYGELFF.

This clone was detected once. V usage is TRBV6-4 and J usage is TRBJ2-7; 8 nucleotides match TRBD1. The CDR3 is 15 amino acids. The V gene's germline CDR1 is MRHNA and CDR2 SNTAGT. The V and J ends lost 6 bases and 4 bases, in that order; junction bases with no gene match: 11. The CDR3 loop reads CASSLEQGAPYEQYF. As DNA, the CDR3 is TGTGCCAGCAGCTTAGAGCAGGGGGCGCCTTACGAGCAGTACTTC.

The chain couples TRBV28 to TRBJ2-5, with TRBD1 identical over 7 bases. CDR1 is MDHEN, CDR2 SYDVKM, per germline. CDR3 size: 14 residues. V lost 6 bases, J lost 2 bases, and 6 bases stayed unmatched. The CDR3 nucleotides read TGTGCCAGCAGCCCAGGGGGACCTCAAGAGACCCAGTACTTC. This codes for CASSPGGPQETQYF.

The CDR3 coding sequence is TGTGCCAGCAGATTCGTGGGGCTACGCACTGAAGCTTTCTTT. Protein: CASRFVGLRTEAFF. The V gene is TRBV27, the J gene TRBJ1-1, with a possible D match to TRBD1 (5 bases). This CDR3 contains 14 residues. V dropped 6 bases and J dropped 4 bases, with 15 bases sitting between them. Looked up from germline, CDR1 is MNHEY and CDR2 is SMNVEV (reference sequence).

This chain links TRBV12-2 with TRBJ1-5; no DNA check was done on the table's D call, TRBD1. TRBV12-2 is a recognized pseudogene. This CDR3 is 16 amino acids long. CDR3 DNA: TGTGCAAGTCGCTTCGGGGCAGCAGGGGCCGGTCAGCCCCAGCATTTT. Protein sequence: CASRFGAAGAGQPQHF.

The chain couples TRBV7-2 to TRBJ1-1; D perhaps matches TRBD1 (5 bases). The CDR3 runs 13 residues. V dropped 0 bases and J dropped 6 bases, with 8 bases sitting between them. Germline CDR1 reads SGHTA; CDR2 reads FQGNSA. The CDR3 nucleotides read TGTGCCAGCAGCTTAGCGGGGGGACCTGAAGCTTTCTTT. Its protein product is CASSLAGGPEAFF.

The chain couples TRBV10-2 to TRBJ2-4; TRBD1 aligns across 9 bases. Trimming cost V 9 bases and J 3 bases; bases outside gene matches: 18. The CDR3 contains 18 residues. The germline gives CDR1 WSHSY, CDR2 SAAADI. The CDR3 DNA reads as TGCGCCAGTAGACCGGGACAGGGCTCAAGTAAGGGCAAAAACATTCAGTACTTC. It yields the protein CASRPGQGSSKGKNIQYF.

The chain uses TRBV7-8 and TRBJ2-5, with TRBD2 matching 9 bases. Germline CDR1 and CDR2: SGHVS and FQNEAQ. The CDR3 has 17 amino acids. Germline trimming cut 1 base from V and 1 base from J; bases unmatched to any gene: 7. The CDR3 spells CASSLEGLAGTQETQYF. CDR3 sequence (DNA): TGTGCCAGCAGCTTAGAGGGCCTAGCGGGAACCCAAGAGACCCAGTACTTC.

This chain connects TRBV10-2 to TRBJ2-1; TRBD2 agrees at 8 bases. V lost 6 bases, J lost 4 bases, and 8 bases stayed unmatched. There are 15 residues in the CDR3. CDR1 WSHSY and CDR2 SAAADI come from the germline V gene. This CDR3 reads CASRELADFYNEQFF. Here the CDR3 DNA reads TGCGCCAGCAGGGAACTAGCGGATTTTTACAATGAGCAGTTCTTC.

J is TRBJ2-7 and V is TRBV15; 7 positions agree with TRBD2. This CDR3 comprises 13 residues. Germline loops: CDR1 LNHNV, CDR2 YYDKDF (reference sequence). The ends lost 5 bases at V and 3 bases at J; junction bases unmatched: 4. The CDR3 sequence: CATSEGGIYEQYV. CDR3 bases: TGTGCCACCAGCGAGGGAGGGATCTACGAGCAGTACGTC.

The chain combines TRBV5-6 with TRBJ2-2, with 8 bases aligning to TRBD2. The CDR3 covers 14 residues. Germline loops: CDR1 SGHDT, CDR2 YYEEEE. V dropped 4 bases and J dropped 4; count of bases not matched to a gene: 3. The CDR3 DNA reads TGTGCCAGCAGCCGGCGGGAGGTCACCGGGGAGCTGTTTTTT. The encoded protein is CASSRREVTGELFF.

The gene calls are TRBV7-9 and TRBJ2-2; no definite D call. The CDR3 is 14 amino acids. V lost 0 bases, J lost 3 bases, and 5 bases lay in between. The germline V gene has CDR1 SEHNR and CDR2 FQNEAQ (reference sequence). The CDR3 loop reads CASSLATYTGELFF. CDR3 coding DNA: TGTGCCAGCAGCTTAGCGACTTACACCGGGGAGCTGTTTTTT.

V gene TRBV5-1 combines with J gene TRBJ2-5; no reliable D call. The CDR3 runs 13 residues. Trimming left V 2 bases short and J 1 base short, with 6 bases between. CDR1 and CDR2 (germline): SGHRS, YFSETQ. The CDR3 coding sequence is TGCGCCAGCAGCTTCTTCAGCCAAGAGACCCAGTACTTC. Translation gives CASSFFSQETQYF.

This chain joins TRBV18 and TRBJ2-1; unclear D gene. With 2 bases removed from V and 4 bases from J, the gap between germline ends came to 6 bases. Germline-derived CDR1 and CDR2 are KGHSH and LQKENI. The CDR3 covers 13 residues. CDR3 bases: TGTGCCAGCTCACCAGGGCAGTACAATGAGCAGTTCTTC. It encodes CASSPGQYNEQFF.

The chain carries TRBV5-4 and TRBJ2-7; D unresolved. The CDR3 spans 13 residues. Trimming shortened V by 0 bases and J by 7 bases, and 11 bases separated the two germline ends. Germline V gene sequence: CDR1 SGHNT, CDR2 YYREEE (reference sequence). CDR3 bases: TGTGCCAGCAGCTTGGAAGGTACCGGGGAGCAGTACGTC. Translated, it gives CASSLEGTGEQYV.